This T cell receptor (beta chain) was identified in a study of T cell repertoires in cytomegalovirus infection. Study-wide context: Alongside well-studied HLA-B-restricted CMV epitopes, recently identified HLA-C-restricted CMV epitopes were also used. From public TCR beta signatures came an indication of both CMV infection and matching HLA type.

Regarding this clonotype: Antigen unknown.

One entry per CDR3 protein, called by TCRdb with MiXCR from the reads. The sample has roughly 500,000 distinct CDR3 sequences; roughly a third are singletons. CDR1 and CDR2 (germline): SGHTA, FQGNSA. With 5 bases removed from V and 8 bases from J, the gap between germline ends came to 19 bases. CDR3 length equals 15 residues. This TCR came from a human donor in good health (CMV status not recorded). Some clones in this sample may be carry-over from other donors' samples. The sample consisted of cultured PBMCs, taken from culture after CMV antigen stimulation. The chain uses TRBV7-2 and TRBJ2-1, with D unresolved. The CDR3 loop reads CASSAPQWWVYEQFF. The CDR3 DNA reads as TGTGCCAGCAGCGCACCCCAATGGTGGGTTTATGAGCAGTTCTTC.